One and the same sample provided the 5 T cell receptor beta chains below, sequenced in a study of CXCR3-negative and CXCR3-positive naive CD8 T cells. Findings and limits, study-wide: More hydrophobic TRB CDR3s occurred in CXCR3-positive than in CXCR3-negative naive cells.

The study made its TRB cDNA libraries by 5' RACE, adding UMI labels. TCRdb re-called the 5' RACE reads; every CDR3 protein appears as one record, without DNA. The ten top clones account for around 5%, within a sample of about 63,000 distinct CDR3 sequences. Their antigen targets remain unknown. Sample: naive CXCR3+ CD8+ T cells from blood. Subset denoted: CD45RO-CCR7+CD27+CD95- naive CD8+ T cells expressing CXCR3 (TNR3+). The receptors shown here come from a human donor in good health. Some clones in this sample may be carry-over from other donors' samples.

This chain's CDR3 is CASSQDTDTQYF. The V and J genes are TRBV4-2 and TRBJ2-3. Per the germline V gene, CDR1 is LGHNA and CDR2 is YNFKEQ. The length of the CDR3 is 12 residues.

The CDR3 spells CSVDRGYEQYF. V usage is TRBV29-1 and J usage is TRBJ2-7; TCRdb reports TRBD1, a call that lacks DNA to check it against. The length of the CDR3 is 11 residues. The V gene's germline CDR1 is SQVTM and CDR2 ANQGSEA.

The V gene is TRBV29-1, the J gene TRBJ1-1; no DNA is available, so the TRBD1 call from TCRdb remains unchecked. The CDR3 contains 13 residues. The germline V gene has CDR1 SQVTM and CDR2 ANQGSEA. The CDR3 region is CSSPGQMNTEAFF.

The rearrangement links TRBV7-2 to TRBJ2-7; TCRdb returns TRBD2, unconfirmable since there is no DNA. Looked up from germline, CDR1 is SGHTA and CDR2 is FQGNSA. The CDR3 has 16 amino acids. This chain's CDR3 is CASSFTMGEPRYEQYF.

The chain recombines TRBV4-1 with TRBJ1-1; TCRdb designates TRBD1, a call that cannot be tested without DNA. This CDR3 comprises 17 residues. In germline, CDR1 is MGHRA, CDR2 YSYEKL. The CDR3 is CASSQEGRWGDNTEAFF.